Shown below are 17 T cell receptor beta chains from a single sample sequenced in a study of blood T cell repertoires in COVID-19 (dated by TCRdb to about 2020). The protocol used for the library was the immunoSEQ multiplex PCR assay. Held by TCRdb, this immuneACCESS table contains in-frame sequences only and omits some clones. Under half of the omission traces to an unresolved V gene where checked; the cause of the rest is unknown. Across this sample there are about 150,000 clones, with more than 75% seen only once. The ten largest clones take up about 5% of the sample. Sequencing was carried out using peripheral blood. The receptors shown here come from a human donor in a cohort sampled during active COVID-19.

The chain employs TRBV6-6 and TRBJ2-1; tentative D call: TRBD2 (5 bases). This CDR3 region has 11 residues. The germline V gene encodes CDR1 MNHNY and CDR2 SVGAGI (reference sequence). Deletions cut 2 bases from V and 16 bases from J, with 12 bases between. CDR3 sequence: CASSYLDSNFF. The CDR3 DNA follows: TGTGCCAGCAGTTACCTGGACTCTAACTTCTTC.

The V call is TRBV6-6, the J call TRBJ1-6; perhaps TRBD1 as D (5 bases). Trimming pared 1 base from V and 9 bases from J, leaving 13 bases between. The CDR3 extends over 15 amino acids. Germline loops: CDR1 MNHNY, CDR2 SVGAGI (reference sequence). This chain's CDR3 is CASSYFGSTGSPLHF. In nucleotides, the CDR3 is TGTGCCAGCAGTTACTTCGGGAGCACAGGTTCACCCCTCCACTTT.

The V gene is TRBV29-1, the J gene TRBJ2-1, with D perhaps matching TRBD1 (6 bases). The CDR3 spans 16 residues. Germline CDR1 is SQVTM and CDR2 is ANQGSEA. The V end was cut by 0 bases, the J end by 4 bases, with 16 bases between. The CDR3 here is CSVEDGTGIRYNEQFF. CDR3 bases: TGCAGCGTTGAAGACGGTACAGGGATACGGTACAATGAGCAGTTCTTC.

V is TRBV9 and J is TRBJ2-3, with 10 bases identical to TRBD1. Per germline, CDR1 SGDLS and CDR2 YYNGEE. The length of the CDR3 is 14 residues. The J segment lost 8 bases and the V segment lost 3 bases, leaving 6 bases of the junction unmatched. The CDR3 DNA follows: TGTGCCAGCAGCGAGGGGACAGGGGCGGTTACGCAGTATTTT. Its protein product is CASSEGTGAVTQYF.

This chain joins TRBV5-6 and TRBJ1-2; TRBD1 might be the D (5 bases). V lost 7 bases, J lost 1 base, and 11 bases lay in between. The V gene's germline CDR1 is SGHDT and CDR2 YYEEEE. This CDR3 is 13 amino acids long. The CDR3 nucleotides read TGTGCCAGCCGTACGCAGGGTAACTATGGCTACACCTTC. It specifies CASRTQGNYGYTF.

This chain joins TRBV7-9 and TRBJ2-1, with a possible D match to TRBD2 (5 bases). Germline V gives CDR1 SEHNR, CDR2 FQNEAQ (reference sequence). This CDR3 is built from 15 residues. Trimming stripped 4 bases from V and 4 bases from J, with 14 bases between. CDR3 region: CASSSRGSEYNEQFF. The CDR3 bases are TGTGCCAGCAGCTCCCGCGGGTCGGAATACAATGAGCAGTTCTTC.

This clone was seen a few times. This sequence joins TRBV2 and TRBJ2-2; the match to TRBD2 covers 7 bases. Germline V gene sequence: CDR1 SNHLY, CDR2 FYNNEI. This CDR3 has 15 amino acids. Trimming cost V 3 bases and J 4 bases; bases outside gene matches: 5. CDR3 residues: CASSETSRSTGELFF. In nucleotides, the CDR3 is TGTGCCAGCAGTGAGACTAGCCGGAGCACCGGGGAGCTGTTTTTT.

CDR3 amino acids: CASSHQGGEEAFF. DNA of the CDR3: TGTGCCAGCAGCCATCAAGGGGGGGAAGAAGCTTTCTTT. The chain links TRBV3-1 (or the pseudogene TRBV3-2) to TRBJ1-1, with a possible D match to TRBD1 (6 bases). The ends were cut back, 3 bases at V and 8 bases at J, with 13 bases in the middle. Per the germline V gene, CDR1 is LGHDT and CDR2 is YNNKEL (reference sequence). This CDR3 has 13 residues.

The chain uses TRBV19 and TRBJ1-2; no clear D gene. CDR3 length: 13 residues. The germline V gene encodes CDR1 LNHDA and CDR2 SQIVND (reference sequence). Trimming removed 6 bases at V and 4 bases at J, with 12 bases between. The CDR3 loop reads CASRAGLVYGYTF. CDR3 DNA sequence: TGTGCCAGTAGGGCGGGGTTAGTCTATGGCTACACCTTC.

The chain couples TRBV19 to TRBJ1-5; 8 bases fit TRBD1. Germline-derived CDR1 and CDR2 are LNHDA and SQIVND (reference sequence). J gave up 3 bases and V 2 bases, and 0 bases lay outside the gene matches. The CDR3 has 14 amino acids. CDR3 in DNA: TGTGCCAGTAGTATACAGGGGGCCAATCAGCCCCAGCATTTT. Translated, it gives CASSIQGANQPQHF.

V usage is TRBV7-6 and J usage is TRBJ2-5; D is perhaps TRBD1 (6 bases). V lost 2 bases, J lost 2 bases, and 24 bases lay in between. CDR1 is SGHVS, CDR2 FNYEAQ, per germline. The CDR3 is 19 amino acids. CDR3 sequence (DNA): TGTGCCAGCAGCTTAAAAGGGCCAGGGGTCCCAGCGCCACAAGAGACCCAGTACTTC. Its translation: CASSLKGPGVPAPQETQYF.

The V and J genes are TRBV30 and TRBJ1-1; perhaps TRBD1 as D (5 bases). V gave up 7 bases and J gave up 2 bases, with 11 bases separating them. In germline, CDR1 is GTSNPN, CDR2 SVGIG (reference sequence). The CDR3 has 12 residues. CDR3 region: CALPGDNTEAFF. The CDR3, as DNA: TGTGCCTTGCCGGGGGACAACACTGAAGCTTTCTTT.

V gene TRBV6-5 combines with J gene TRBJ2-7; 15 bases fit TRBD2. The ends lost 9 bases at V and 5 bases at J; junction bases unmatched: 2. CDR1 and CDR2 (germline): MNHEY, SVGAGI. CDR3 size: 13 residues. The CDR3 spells CASRTSGRDEQYV. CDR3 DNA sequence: TGTGCCAGTAGGACTAGCGGGAGGGACGAGCAGTACGTC.

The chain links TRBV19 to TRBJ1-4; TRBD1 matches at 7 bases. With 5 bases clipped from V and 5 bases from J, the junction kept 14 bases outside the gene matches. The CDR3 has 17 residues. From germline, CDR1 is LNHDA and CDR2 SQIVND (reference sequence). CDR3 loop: CASSVSFQPGQNEKLFF. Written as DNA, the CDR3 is TGTGCCAGTAGTGTTTCATTCCAGCCGGGACAGAATGAAAAACTGTTTTTT.

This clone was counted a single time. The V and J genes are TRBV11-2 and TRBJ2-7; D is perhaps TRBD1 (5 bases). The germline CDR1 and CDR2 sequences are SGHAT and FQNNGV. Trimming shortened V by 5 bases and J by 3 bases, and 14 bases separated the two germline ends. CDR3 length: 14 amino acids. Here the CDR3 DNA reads TGTGCCAGCAGCCCTCTGCAGGGAAGCTACGAGCAGTACTTC. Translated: CASSPLQGSYEQYF.

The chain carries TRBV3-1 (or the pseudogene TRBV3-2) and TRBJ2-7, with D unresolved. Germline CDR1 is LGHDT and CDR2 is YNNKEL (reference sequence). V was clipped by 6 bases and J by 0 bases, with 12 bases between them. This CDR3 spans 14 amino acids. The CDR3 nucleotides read TGTGCCAGCAGTCCTGGGCAAAGCTCCTACGAGCAGTACTTC. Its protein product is CASSPGQSSYEQYF.

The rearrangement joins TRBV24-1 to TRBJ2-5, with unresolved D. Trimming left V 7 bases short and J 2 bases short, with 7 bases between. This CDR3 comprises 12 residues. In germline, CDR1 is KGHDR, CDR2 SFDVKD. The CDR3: CATRGWQETQYF. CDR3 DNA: TGTGCCACCAGGGGCTGGCAAGAGACCCAGTACTTC.